One and the same sample provided the 29 T cell receptor beta chains below, sequenced in a study of cytomegalovirus exposure and HLA in healthy donors. The PCR ran on 60 Vbeta and 13 Jbeta primers. Clones were sequenced by immunoSEQ multiplex PCR, and TCRdb holds only the in-frame ones, with some missing. The data contain some 100,000 clones, 73% of them singletons. The sample taken for sequencing was PBMCs. The receptors were sampled from a man in his forties in good health and CMV-seronegative.

The chain couples TRBV7-3 to TRBJ1-2; 10 nucleotides match TRBD1. The V gene's germline CDR1 is SGHTA and CDR2 FQGTGA. V shed 5 bases and J 2 bases; nucleotides not matched to a gene: 5. The CDR3 contains 15 residues. For the CDR3, the DNA is TGTGCCAGCAGCCCGCTGACAGGGGGCAACTATGGCTACACCTTC. Protein product: CASSPLTGGNYGYTF. Full variable domain (outside the CDR3, taken from reference TRBV7-3 and TRBJ1-2): GAGVSQTPSNKVTEKGKYVELRCDPISGHTALYWYRQSLGQGPEFLIYFQGTGAADDSGLPNDRFFAVRPEGSVSTLKIQRTERGDSAVYLCASSPLTGGNYGYTFGSGTRLTVV.

The rearrangement joins TRBV4-3 to TRBJ2-3; a possible D gene is TRBD1 (6 bases). V gave up 4 bases and J gave up 2 bases, with 13 bases separating them. Germline CDR1 and CDR2: LGHNA and YSLEER. The CDR3 is made up of 15 amino acids. DNA for the CDR3: TGCGCCAGCAGCCTTGTAGGGGGATCCACAGATACGCAGTATTTT. It codes for CASSLVGGSTDTQYF.

The chain uses TRBV5-6 and TRBJ2-1; 10 positions agree with TRBD2. The germline gives CDR1 SGHDT, CDR2 YYEEEE. This CDR3 has 15 residues. V shed 1 base, J shed 3 bases, and the junction held 1 base outside the gene matches. The CDR3 spells CASSLKRGGYNEQFF. Here the CDR3 DNA reads TGTGCCAGCAGCTTGAAGCGGGGGGGCTACAATGAGCAGTTCTTC. The variable domain in full, with the rest retrieved from reference TRBV5-6 and TRBJ2-1, is DAGVTQSPTHLIKTRGQQVTLRCSPKSGHDTVSWYQQALGQGPQFIFQYYEEEERQRGNFPDRFSGHQFPNYSSELNVNALLLGDSALYLCASSLKRGGYNEQFFGPGTRLTVL.

The chain recombines TRBV5-4 with TRBJ2-7; TRBD2 agrees at 7 bases. J was trimmed by 2 bases and V by 4 bases; bases with no gene match: 6. CDR1 SGHNT and CDR2 YYREEE come from the germline V gene (reference sequence). CDR3 size: 14 residues. DNA for the CDR3: TGTGCCAGCAGCCAAAGCGGGGCAGCCTACGAGCAGTACTTC. Amino acid sequence: CASSQSGAAYEQYF. Full variable domain (missing parts from reference TRBV5-4 and TRBJ2-7): ETGVTQSPTHLIKTRGQQVTLRCSSQSGHNTVSWYQQALGQGPQFIFQYYREEENGRGNFPPRFSGLQFPNYSSELNVNALELDDSALYLCASSQSGAAYEQYFGPGTRLTVT.

Only a few counts were recorded for this clone. The V gene is TRBV5-6, the J gene TRBJ1-2, with D hard to call. Trimming shortened V by 0 bases and J by 8 bases, and 17 bases separated the two germline ends. Germline V gene sequence: CDR1 SGHDT, CDR2 YYEEEE. The CDR3 spans 15 residues. CDR3 in amino acids: CASSLAGLIYVGYTF. DNA of the CDR3: TGTGCCAGCAGCTTGGCCGGACTGATTTACGTAGGCTACACCTTC.

J is TRBJ1-5 and V is TRBV28, with TRBD1 identical over 8 bases. The J segment lost 5 bases and the V segment lost 6 bases, leaving 12 bases of the junction unmatched. This CDR3 region has 16 residues. Germline V lookup: CDR1 MDHEN, CDR2 SYDVKM. As DNA, the CDR3 is TGTGCCAGCAGCCGAGCCTCAGGGGGCAGGGATCAGCCCCAGCATTTT. Its translation: CASSRASGGRDQPQHF.

This clone was recorded a few times. The genes are TRBV6-1 and TRBJ1-1; a possible D gene is TRBD1 (6 bases). This CDR3 has 14 residues. Germline CDR1 MNHNS, CDR2 SASEGT. Trimming took off 6 bases at V and 1 base at J, with 12 bases between the two ends. The CDR3 coding sequence is TGTGCCAGCAGCCCTGCAGGGGCGAACACTGAAGCTTTCTTT. It specifies CASSPAGANTEAFF.

The V call is TRBV11-2, the J call TRBJ2-5; D may be TRBD1 (6 bases). This CDR3 region has 14 residues. With 3 bases removed from V and 4 bases from J, the gap between germline ends came to 12 bases. The V gene's germline CDR1 is SGHAT and CDR2 FQNNGV. CDR3 protein: CASSFRQAGETQYF. Written as DNA, the CDR3 is TGTGCCAGCAGCTTTCGACAGGCAGGAGAGACCCAGTACTTC.

The chain has TRBV27 and TRBJ2-3, with D uncertain. From germline, CDR1 is MNHEY and CDR2 SMNVEV (reference sequence). The V end was cut by 2 bases, the J end by 4 bases, with 13 bases between. The CDR3 loop spans 15 amino acids. This CDR3 is CASSLGTTGADTQYF. CDR3 in DNA: TGTGCCAGCAGTTTAGGAACTACTGGTGCAGATACGCAGTATTTT.

This clone was seen once. V and J are TRBV18 and TRBJ1-1; TRBD1 might be the D (5 bases). Trimming cost V 2 bases and J 4 bases, with 17 bases left between them. CDR3 size: 16 residues. The V gene's germline CDR1 is KGHSH and CDR2 LQKENI. In nucleotides, the CDR3 is TGTGCCAGCTCACCATTCGGACAACGACCCGGCACTGAAGCTTTCTTT. This gives the protein CASSPFGQRPGTEAFF.

This clone was picked up one time. V usage is TRBV4-3 and J usage is TRBJ2-4; 9 positions match TRBD1. CDR3 length: 16 residues. Per germline, CDR1 LGHNA and CDR2 YSLEER. After removal of 1 base from V and 6 bases from J, the junction contained 7 bases not matched to a gene. The CDR3 DNA reads as TGCGCCAGCAGCCAAGTGATGACAGGGGGTGCAAACATTCAGTACTTC. It yields the protein CASSQVMTGGANIQYF.

The V and J genes are TRBV4-3 and TRBJ2-1; 11 nucleotides line up with TRBD2. This CDR3 contains 16 residues. Germline V gene data show CDR1 as LGHNA and CDR2 as YSLEER. Unmatched junction bases numbered 2, after V lost 0 bases and J lost 4 bases. The CDR3 DNA follows: TGCGCCAGCAGCCAAGATAGCGGGGGGGGATACAATGAGCAGTTCTTC. This codes for CASSQDSGGGYNEQFF.

This clone was seen a single time. The chain employs TRBV9 and TRBJ2-3, with 10 bases aligning to TRBD1. V shed 0 bases and J 4 bases; nucleotides not matched to a gene: 5. CDR3 length: 16 residues. The germline gives CDR1 SGDLS, CDR2 YYNGEE. The DNA for the CDR3 is TGTGCCAGCAGCGTAGGACAGGGGGCGATGGCAGATACGCAGTATTTT. Encoded protein: CASSVGQGAMADTQYF.

The J gene is TRBJ1-5, the V gene TRBV7-8; D ambiguous. The CDR3 totals 14 residues. The ends were cut back, 4 bases at V and 4 bases at J, with 11 bases in the middle. The V gene's germline CDR1 is SGHVS and CDR2 FQNEAQ. For the CDR3, the DNA is TGTGCCAGCAGCTCTGCGGCGGCTAATCAGCCCCAGCATTTT. Translation gives CASSSAAANQPQHF. Combining the CDR3 with reference TRBV7-8 and TRBJ1-5 gives the whole variable domain GAGVSQSPRYKVAKRGQDVALRCDPISGHVSLFWYQQALGQGPEFLTYFQNEAQLDKSGLPSDRFFAERPEGSVSTLKIQRTQQEDSAVYLCASSSAAANQPQHFGDGTRLSIL.

The chain recombines TRBV28 with TRBJ1-1, with D perhaps matching TRBD1 (6 bases). This CDR3 has 15 amino acids. V lost 5 bases, J lost 6 bases, and 19 bases lay in between. CDR1 is MDHEN, CDR2 SYDVKM, per germline. The CDR3 is CASSLQNPGGPEAFF. The CDR3 nucleotides read TGTGCCAGCAGTCTACAGAATCCGGGGGGCCCTGAAGCTTTCTTT.

Comments on this clone: Compared with germline, one end of the junction differs, possibly owing to a read error. The chain is built from TRBV25-1 and TRBJ1-1; 8 nucleotides align to TRBD1. CDR1 and CDR2 from the germline V gene are MGHDK and SYGVNS. This CDR3 contains 11 residues. The CDR3 loop reads CASSPGQVPSF. CDR3 nucleotides: TGTGCCAGCAGCCCGGGACAGGTCCCCTCTTTT.

The rearrangement joins TRBV9 to TRBJ2-3; weak D call: TRBD1 (5 bases). Germline loops: CDR1 SGDLS, CDR2 YYNGEE. This CDR3 spans 14 amino acids. Trimming removed 0 bases from V and 2 bases from J, with 7 bases in between. CDR3 in DNA: TGTGCCAGCAGCGTAGAAGGGGTCACAGATACGCAGTATTTT. Translating it yields CASSVEGVTDTQYF.

This chain joins TRBV19 and TRBJ2-1; D might be TRBD1 (6 bases). This CDR3 spans 15 amino acids. Trimming took off 7 bases at V and 2 bases at J, with 15 bases between the two ends. Germline V gene lookup returns CDR1 LNHDA and CDR2 SQIVND (reference sequence). The CDR3 is CASNRDTSPYNEQFF. The DNA for the CDR3 is TGTGCCAGTAACCGGGACACCTCTCCCTACAATGAGCAGTTCTTC.

This clone was picked up one time. The V gene is TRBV5-1, the J gene TRBJ2-7, with D possibly TRBD1 on 5 matching bases. Germline V gene sequence: CDR1 SGHRS, CDR2 YFSETQ. There are 12 residues in the CDR3. Trimming removed 3 bases at V and 1 base at J, with 5 bases between. DNA of the CDR3: TGCGCCAGCAGCTCAGGGTCCTACGAGCAGTACTTC. It is translated as CASSSGSYEQYF. Filled out from reference TRBV5-1 and TRBJ2-7, the complete variable domain reads KAGVTQTPRYLIKTRGQQVTLSCSPISGHRSVSWYQQTPGQGLQFLFEYFSETQRNKGNFPGRFSGRQFSNSRSEMNVSTLELGDSALYLCASSSGSYEQYFGPGTRLTVT.

This clone was seen a single time. V and J are TRBV5-4 and TRBJ1-2; D not resolved. V was shortened by 4 bases and J by 13 bases, with 14 bases between the two germline ends. The CDR3 totals 11 residues. Looked up from germline, CDR1 is SGHNT and CDR2 is YYREEE (reference sequence). For the CDR3, the DNA is TGTGCCAGCAGCGGGGAGATGGCTTTCACCTTC. It translates to CASSGEMAFTF.

This chain links TRBV7-8 with TRBJ1-2; possible D gene TRBD1, 6 bases. CDR1 and CDR2 from the germline V gene are SGHVS and FQNEAQ. The CDR3 runs 14 residues. The V end lost 2 bases, the J end lost 8 bases, and 15 bases lay between the germline ends. The CDR3 nucleotides read TGTGCCAGCAGCTTATCAGGGGCGCCAGGGGGCTACACCTTC. As protein: CASSLSGAPGGYTF.

The rearrangement links TRBV6-5 to TRBJ2-1; 7 bases agree with TRBD1. The V gene end was trimmed by 7 bases and the J gene end by 4 bases; junction bases not matched to a gene: 7. In germline, CDR1 is MNHEY, CDR2 SVGAGI. The CDR3 runs to 14 residues. The CDR3 reads CASTKGGKYNEQFF. The CDR3, as DNA: TGTGCCAGCACCAAAGGGGGCAAATACAATGAGCAGTTCTTC.

In its sample, this clone was seen once. The V and J genes are TRBV7-9 and TRBJ2-5; 8 bases match TRBD2. The CDR3 is 15 residues long. Germline CDR1 and CDR2: SEHNR and FQNEAQ (reference sequence). Trimming removed 3 bases from V and 5 bases from J; junction bases left unmatched: 8. CDR3: CASSFGDPGGETQYF. CDR3 nucleotides: TGTGCCAGCAGCTTCGGGGACCCGGGAGGGGAGACCCAGTACTTC.

The J gene is TRBJ2-6, the V gene TRBV28; TRBD2 agrees at 8 bases. The CDR3 contains 17 residues. The V gene end was trimmed by 5 bases and the J gene end by 3 bases; junction bases not matched to a gene: 9. Germline V gene lookup returns CDR1 MDHEN and CDR2 SYDVKM. Here the CDR3 reads CASSPRGGAFGANVLTF. CDR3 DNA: TGTGCCAGCAGTCCCCGGGGGGGGGCCTTTGGGGCCAACGTCCTGACTTTC.

The V gene is TRBV28, the J gene TRBJ1-5, with D maybe TRBD1 (5 bases). The CDR3 consists of 15 residues. In germline, CDR1 is MDHEN, CDR2 SYDVKM. V was cut by 2 bases and J by 3 bases, with 11 bases left in between. In nucleotides, the CDR3 is TGTGCCAGCAGTTTAGGGGGGTCTATCAATCAGCCCCAGCATTTT. Translated: CASSLGGSINQPQHF.

J is TRBJ2-7 and V is TRBV7-9; the D gene is possibly TRBD1 (5 bases). Trimming took 5 bases from V and 0 from J, leaving 17 bases between them. Germline V gene lookup returns CDR1 SEHNR and CDR2 FQNEAQ (reference sequence). CDR3 length: 16 amino acids. CDR3 loop: CASSPQRQISSYEQYF. CDR3 DNA sequence: TGTGCCAGCAGCCCCCAAAGACAGATAAGCTCCTACGAGCAGTACTTC. Using reference TRBV7-9 and TRBJ2-7 for the parts outside the CDR3, the full variable domain is DTGVSQNPRHKITKRGQNVTFRCDPISEHNRLYWYRQTLGQGPEFLTYFQNEAQLEKSRLLSDRFSAERPKGSFSTLEIQRTEQGDSAMYLCASSPQRQISSYEQYFGPGTRLTVT.

The chain carries TRBV25-1 and TRBJ1-2, with 8 bases aligning to TRBD1. Germline CDR1 reads MGHDK; CDR2 reads SYGVNS. CDR3 length: 14 amino acids. V trimming: 7 bases; J trimming: 4 bases; junction bases outside the gene matches: 8. In DNA, the CDR3 is TGTGCCAGCACCCCGGGACAGGCAGGCTATGGCTACACCTTC. Translated, it gives CASTPGQAGYGYTF.

This clone was recorded once. This sequence joins TRBV4-3 and TRBJ2-7; 9 bases fit TRBD2. CDR1 and CDR2 (germline): LGHNA, YSLEER. The CDR3 has 16 amino acids. With V trimmed by 0 bases and J by 3 bases, 6 bases remained unmatched. In nucleotides, the CDR3 is TGCGCCAGCAGCCAAGACCATCAGCGGGGGGACTACGAGCAGTACTTC. It specifies CASSQDHQRGDYEQYF.

This clone appeared once. The V and J genes are TRBV28 and TRBJ1-1; 8 bases match TRBD1. Germline CDR1 reads MDHEN; CDR2 reads SYDVKM. The CDR3 is made up of 14 amino acids. J gave up 0 bases and V 5 bases, and 2 bases lay outside the gene matches. CDR3 bases: TGTGCCAGCAGTGGGGACAGGATGAACACTGAAGCTTTCTTT. It encodes CASSGDRMNTEAFF.